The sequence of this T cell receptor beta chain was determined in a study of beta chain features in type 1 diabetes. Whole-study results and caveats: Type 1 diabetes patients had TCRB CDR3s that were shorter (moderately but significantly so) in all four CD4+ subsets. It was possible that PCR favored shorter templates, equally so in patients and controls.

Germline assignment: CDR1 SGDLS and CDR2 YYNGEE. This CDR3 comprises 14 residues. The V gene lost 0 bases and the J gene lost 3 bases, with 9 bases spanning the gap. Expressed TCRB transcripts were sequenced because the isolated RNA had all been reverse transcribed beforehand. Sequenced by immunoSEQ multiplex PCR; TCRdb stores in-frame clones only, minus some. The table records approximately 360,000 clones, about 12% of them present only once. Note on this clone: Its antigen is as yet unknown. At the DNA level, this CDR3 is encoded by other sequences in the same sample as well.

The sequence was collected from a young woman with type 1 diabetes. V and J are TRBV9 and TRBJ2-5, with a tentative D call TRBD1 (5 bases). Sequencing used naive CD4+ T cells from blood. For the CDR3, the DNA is TGTGCCAGCAGCGTAGGAGGCAGGGAAGAGACCCAGTACTTC. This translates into CASSVGGREETQYF.